This T cell receptor (beta chain) is from a study of T cell repertoires in cytomegalovirus infection (dated by TCRdb to between 2018 and 2020). As for the study more broadly: Recently identified HLA-C-restricted CMV epitopes, whose presentation resists viral immunomodulation, were targeted by peptide stimulations together with well-studied HLA-B-restricted epitopes. Donor HLA type was relevant to the analysis, as public TCR beta signatures indicated carriage of CMV infection together with the matching HLA type. Overall study results and their limits: The ex vivo response was dominated by HLA-C-restricted CMV-specific TCR beta clonotypes, which also provided the single most frequent clonotype in two of eight donors. In both this cohort and an independent roughly 330-donor cohort, the cumulative frequency of public TCR beta family members distinguished carriers of CMV infection plus the relevant HLA type.

The germline V gene yields SNHLY for CDR1 and FYNNEI for CDR2. V is pruned by 6 bases and J by 4 bases, leaving 6 bases of the junction without a gene match. The CDR3 starts with the cysteine, ends with the phenylalanine, and has 14 residues. Left in the record is the CDR3 DNA by itself, 42 bases read in frame from the first base. Sequenced using an Illumina HiSeq 1500. Starting from the raw public reads, TCRdb applied fastp trimming at Q25, assembled clones with MiXCR and retained in-frame beta chains. Entries are consolidated by CDR3 protein sequence, retaining the most common genes and DNA. In this sample the table shows around 500,000 distinct CDR3 sequences, roughly 46% of which occur a single time. The ten largest clones add up to about 39% of the sample. Reading the label with the study, this specimen's treatment or condition is: in vitro stimulation with specific CMV peptide epitopes to enrich CMV-specific T cells.

As to this clonotype: The specificity of this receptor is unknown. It has no much larger one-base neighbor in the sample; base qualities were not kept.

Sequenced here: cultured PBMCs, sampled from culture after CMV antigen stimulation. The sequence was obtained from a human donor in good health (CMV status not recorded). Some clones in this sample may be carry-over from other donors' samples. The rearranged chain carries TRBV2 and TRBJ1-3, and 7 junction bases match TRBD1. At the DNA level, the sequence is TGTGCCAGCAGCAGGACAGGTTTAGGAAACACCATATATTTT. This yields the protein CASSRTGLGNTIYF. The CDR3 plus the reference TRBV2 and TRBJ1-3 genes for the other parts give the full variable domain: EPEVTQTPSHQVTQMGQEVILRCVPISNHLYFYWYRQILGQKVEFLVSFYNNEISEKSEIFDDQFSVERPDGSNFTLKIRSTKLEDSAMYFCASSRTGLGNTIYFGEGSWLTVV.